Below, 16 T cell receptor beta chains from the same sample are listed, as sequenced in a study of CD8+ T cells in alopecia areata. Sequencing templates came from extracted RNA that was reverse transcribed into cDNA. Clones were sequenced by immunoSEQ multiplex PCR, and TCRdb holds only the in-frame ones, with some missing. The sample holds 160,000 or so clones; around 64% are singletons and the top ten take roughly an eighth. This material consisted of CD8+ T cells sorted from blood, taken at week 0. The receptors were sampled from a human donor with alopecia areata.

This clone was picked up a small number of times. The chain is built from TRBV13 and TRBJ2-1; 10 positions agree with TRBD1. This CDR3 is 15 amino acids long. J lost 9 bases, V lost 4 bases, and 9 bases had no gene match. Looked up from germline, CDR1 is PRHDT and CDR2 is FYEKMQ (reference sequence). The DNA of the CDR3 is TGTGCCAGCAGCTCCCGGGACAGGGGATTTAGTGAGCAGTTCTTC. This gives the protein CASSSRDRGFSEQFF. Supplemented by reference TRBV13 and TRBJ2-1, the full variable domain reads AAGVIQSPRHLIKEKRETATLKCYPIPRHDTVYWYQQGPGQDPQFLISFYEKMQSDKGSIPDRFSAQQFSDYHSELNMSSLELGDSALYFCASSSRDRGFSEQFFGPGTRLTVL.

This clone showed up just a few times. The J gene is TRBJ2-4, the V gene TRBV18; D is perhaps TRBD2 (6 bases). CDR1 and CDR2 from the germline V gene are KGHSH and LQKENI. V was clipped by 2 bases and J by 8 bases, with 7 bases between them. The CDR3 extends over 12 amino acids. CDR3: CASSPGEDIQYF. The CDR3 coding sequence is TGTGCCAGCTCACCAGGGGAGGACATTCAGTACTTC.

The chain has TRBV29-1 and TRBJ2-3; the D gene is possibly TRBD1 (7 bases). The V gene lost 7 bases and the J gene lost 0 bases, with 17 bases spanning the gap. CDR1 SQVTM and CDR2 ANQGSEA come from the germline V gene. The CDR3 has 15 amino acids. The CDR3 DNA reads as TGCAGCGCCTCCGGGGGACAGTTTAGCACAGATACGCAGTATTTT. Translation: CSASGGQFSTDTQYF.

This rearrangement joins TRBV30 to TRBJ1-1; tentatively, D is TRBD1 (5 bases). This CDR3 has 11 residues. V was pared by 3 bases and J by 7 bases, with 9 bases between. Germline lookup yields CDR1 GTSNPN and CDR2 SVGIG (reference sequence). CDR3 sequence reads: CAWRTEDEAFF. CDR3 DNA: TGTGCCTGGAGGACAGAGGATGAAGCTTTCTTT.

The chain is built from TRBV7-2 and TRBJ2-5, with D unresolved. CDR1 is SGHTA and CDR2 is FQGNSA in the germline V gene. This CDR3 has 14 amino acids. The V gene lost 8 bases and the J gene lost 5 bases, with 18 bases spanning the gap. The CDR3: CASAPRLREETQYF. In DNA, the CDR3 is TGTGCCAGCGCCCCTAGGTTACGAGAGGAGACCCAGTACTTC.

This clone turned up a few times. The chain uses TRBV15 and TRBJ1-5; D possibly corresponds to TRBD1 (6 bases). V dropped 1 base and J dropped 2 bases, with 9 bases sitting between them. This CDR3 region has 15 residues. Per germline, CDR1 LNHNV and CDR2 YYDKDF (reference sequence). The CDR3 coding sequence is TGTGCCACCAGCAGAGGTGGGGGCGGCAATCAGCCCCAGCATTTT. Translation: CATSRGGGGNQPQHF.

The V gene is TRBV29-1, the J gene TRBJ1-5; no firm D call. The CDR3 runs 8 residues. Germline-derived CDR1 and CDR2 are SQVTM and ANQGSEA. V lost 7 bases to trimming and J lost 5 bases, with 0 bases between them. In nucleotides, the CDR3 is TGCAGCGATCAGCCCCAGCATTTT. Amino acids: CSDQPQHF.

This clone was detected a few times. The chain is built from TRBV13 and TRBJ2-7; D uncertain. This CDR3 is 14 amino acids long. Deletions cut 5 bases from V and 2 bases from J, with 13 bases between. Germline V gene data show CDR1 as PRHDT and CDR2 as FYEKMQ (reference sequence). In DNA form, the CDR3 reads TGTGCCAGCAGCCCTAGTACGTCGACCTACGAGCAGTACTTC. Amino acids: CASSPSTSTYEQYF. Variable domain in full (rest from reference TRBV13 and TRBJ2-7): AAGVIQSPRHLIKEKRETATLKCYPIPRHDTVYWYQQGPGQDPQFLISFYEKMQSDKGSIPDRFSAQQFSDYHSELNMSSLELGDSALYFCASSPSTSTYEQYFGPGTRLTVT.

The V and J genes are TRBV5-1 and TRBJ2-2; perhaps D is TRBD1 or TRBD2 (5 bases each). CDR1 is SGHRS, CDR2 YFSETQ, per germline. With 1 base removed from V and 5 bases from J, the gap between germline ends came to 12 bases. This CDR3 is 15 amino acids long. The CDR3 protein is CASSLTGGWTGELFF. In nucleotides, the CDR3 is TGCGCCAGCAGCTTGACAGGAGGCTGGACCGGGGAGCTGTTTTTT.

J is TRBJ2-1 and V is TRBV5-1; D is unclear. Trimming took off 4 bases at V and 5 bases at J, with 4 bases between the two ends. The CDR3 covers 11 residues. The germline CDR1 and CDR2 sequences are SGHRS and YFSETQ. The CDR3: CASSRNNEQFF. The DNA for the CDR3 is TGCGCCAGCAGCAGAAACAATGAGCAGTTCTTC.

The chain recombines TRBV2 with TRBJ2-5; the D gene is possibly TRBD2 (7 bases). CDR1 is SNHLY and CDR2 is FYNNEI in the germline V gene. This CDR3 contains 16 residues. With 2 bases removed from V and 4 bases from J, the gap between germline ends came to 17 bases. The DNA of the CDR3 is TGTGCCAGCAGTGAATTCGGGGGGCTCAACCTAGAGACCCAGTACTTC. Protein product: CASSEFGGLNLETQYF. Full variable domain (rest looked up from reference TRBV2 and TRBJ2-5): EPEVTQTPSHQVTQMGQEVILRCVPISNHLYFYWYRQILGQKVEFLVSFYNNEISEKSEIFDDQFSVERPDGSNFTLKIRSTKLEDSAMYFCASSEFGGLNLETQYFGPGTRLLVL.

A few counts support this clone. This chain joins TRBV7-8 and TRBJ2-5; D is possibly TRBD2 (5 bases). CDR1 and CDR2 from the germline V gene are SGHVS and FQNEAQ. This CDR3 is built from 13 residues. V dropped 4 bases and J dropped 0 bases, with 6 bases sitting between them. The chain's CDR3 is CASSWRNQETQYF. The CDR3 coding sequence is TGTGCCAGCAGCTGGAGGAACCAAGAGACCCAGTACTTC. Based on the CDR3 plus reference TRBV7-8 and TRBJ2-5, the full variable domain is GAGVSQSPRYKVAKRGQDVALRCDPISGHVSLFWYQQALGQGPEFLTYFQNEAQLDKSGLPSDRFFAERPEGSVSTLKIQRTQQEDSAVYLCASSWRNQETQYFGPGTRLLVL.

The chain is built from TRBV11-2 and TRBJ2-1; D gene unclear. V lost 0 bases to trimming and J lost 12 bases, with 9 bases between them. The CDR3 is 12 residues long. The germline CDR1 and CDR2 sequences are SGHAT and FQNNGV. The CDR3: CASSLDLLGQFF. The CDR3 region has the DNA TGTGCCAGCAGCTTAGATCTACTGGGGCAGTTCTTC.

V gene TRBV29-1 combines with J gene TRBJ1-5; D gene unclear. CDR1 and CDR2 (germline): SQVTM, ANQGSEA. The CDR3 runs 13 residues. Trimming stripped 4 bases from V and 3 bases from J, with 10 bases between. CDR3 in DNA: TGCAGCGTTGTCCCCGGACCCAATCAGCCCCAGCATTTT. Its protein is CSVVPGPNQPQHF.

The chain couples TRBV20-1 to TRBJ1-2; the D is unclear. The CDR3 is 10 amino acids. CDR1 and CDR2 from the germline V gene are DFQATT and SNEGSKA (reference sequence). Trimming cost V 4 bases and J 4 bases, with 4 bases left between them. The CDR3 reads CSATSYGYTF. The CDR3 region has the DNA TGCAGTGCTACTAGCTATGGCTACACCTTC.

Note on this clone: Other DNA sequences in the same sample also yield this CDR3. The chain combines TRBV5-6 with TRBJ2-7, with unresolved D. Per germline, CDR1 SGHDT and CDR2 YYEEEE. The V gene lost 0 bases and the J gene lost 2 bases, with 6 bases spanning the gap. The CDR3 consists of 13 residues. The CDR3: CASSLGRTYEQYF. In DNA, the CDR3 is TGTGCCAGCAGCTTGGGGAGAACCTACGAGCAGTACTTC.